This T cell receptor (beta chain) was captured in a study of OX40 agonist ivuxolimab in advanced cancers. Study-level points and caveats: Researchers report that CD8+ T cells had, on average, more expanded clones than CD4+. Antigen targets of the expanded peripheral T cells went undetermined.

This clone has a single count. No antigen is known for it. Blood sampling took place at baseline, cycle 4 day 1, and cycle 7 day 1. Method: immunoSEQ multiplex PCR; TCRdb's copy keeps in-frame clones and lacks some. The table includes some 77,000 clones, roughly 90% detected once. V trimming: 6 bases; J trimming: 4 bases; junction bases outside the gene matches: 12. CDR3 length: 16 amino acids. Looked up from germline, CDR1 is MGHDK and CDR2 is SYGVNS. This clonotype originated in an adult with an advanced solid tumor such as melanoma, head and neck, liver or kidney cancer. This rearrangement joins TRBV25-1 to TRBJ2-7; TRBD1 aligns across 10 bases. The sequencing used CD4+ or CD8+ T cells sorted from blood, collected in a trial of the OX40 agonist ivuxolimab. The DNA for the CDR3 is TGTGCCAGCAGCGTAAACCGGGACAGGGGCACTTACGAGCAGTACTTC. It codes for CASSVNRDRGTYEQYF.